The subject of this entry is one TCR beta chain. Its target is not known. Germline loops: CDR1 SGHNT, CDR2 YYREEE (reference sequence). V gave up 4 bases and J gave up 2 bases; unmatched junction bases: 8. The CDR3 contains 16 residues. This sample is drawn from a study of OX40 agonist ivuxolimab in advanced cancers. The wider study: Ivuxolimab, an agonist antibody against OX40 (CD134), was given to patients. General observations from the study: CD8+ T cells averaged more expanded clones than CD4+.

It was autoimmune disease history or systemic immunosuppression that excluded patients. Profiling relied on immunoSEQ multiplex PCR, and the TCRdb table lists in-frame clones only, not all of them. This sample has 63,000 or so clones; roughly 88% occur once, and the top ten carry 2% to 2.5%. This chain joins TRBV5-4 and TRBJ1-3, with 8 bases aligning to TRBD1. This clonotype was obtained from an adult with an advanced solid tumor such as melanoma, head and neck, liver or kidney cancer. This sample comprised CD4+ or CD8+ T cells sorted from blood, obtained in a trial of the OX40 agonist ivuxolimab. The CDR3 region is CASSPGGAGAGNTIYF. The DNA of the CDR3 is TGTGCCAGCAGCCCAGGGGGCGCCGGAGCTGGAAACACCATATATTTT.